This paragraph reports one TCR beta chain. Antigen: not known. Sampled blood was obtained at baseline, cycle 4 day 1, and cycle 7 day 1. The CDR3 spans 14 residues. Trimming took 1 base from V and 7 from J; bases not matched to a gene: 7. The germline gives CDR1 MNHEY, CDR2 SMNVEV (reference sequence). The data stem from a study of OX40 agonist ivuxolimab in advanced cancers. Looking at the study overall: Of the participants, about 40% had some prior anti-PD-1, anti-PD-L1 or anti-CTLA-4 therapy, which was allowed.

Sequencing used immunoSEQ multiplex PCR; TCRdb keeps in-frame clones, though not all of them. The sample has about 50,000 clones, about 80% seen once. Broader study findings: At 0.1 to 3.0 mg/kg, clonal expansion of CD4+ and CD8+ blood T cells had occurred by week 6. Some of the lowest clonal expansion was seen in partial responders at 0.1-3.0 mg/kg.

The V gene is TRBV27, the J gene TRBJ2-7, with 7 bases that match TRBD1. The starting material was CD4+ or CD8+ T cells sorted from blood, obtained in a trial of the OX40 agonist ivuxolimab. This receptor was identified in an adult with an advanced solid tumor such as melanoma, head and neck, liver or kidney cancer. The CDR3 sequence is CASSLYRGLGEQYF. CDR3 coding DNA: TGTGCCAGCAGTTTATACAGGGGCCTCGGGGAGCAGTACTTC.